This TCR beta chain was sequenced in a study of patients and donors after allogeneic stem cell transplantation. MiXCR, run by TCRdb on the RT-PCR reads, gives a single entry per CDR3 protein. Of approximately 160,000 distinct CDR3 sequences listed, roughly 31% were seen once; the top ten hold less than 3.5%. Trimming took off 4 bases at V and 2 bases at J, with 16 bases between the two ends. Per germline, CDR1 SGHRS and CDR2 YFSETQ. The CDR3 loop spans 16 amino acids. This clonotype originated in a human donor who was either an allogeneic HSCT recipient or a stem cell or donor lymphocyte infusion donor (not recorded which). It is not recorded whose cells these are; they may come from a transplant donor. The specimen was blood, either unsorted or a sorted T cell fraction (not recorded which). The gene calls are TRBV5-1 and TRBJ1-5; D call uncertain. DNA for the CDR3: TGCGCCAGCAGCCTCCGTGAGCGAGGTGGCAATCAGCCCCAGCATTTT. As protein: CASSLRERGGNQPQHF.